These 10 T cell receptor beta chains came from one sample sequenced in a study of cytomegalovirus exposure and HLA in healthy donors. Researchers ran the PCR with 60 Vbeta and 13 Jbeta primers. TCRdb's table, derived via immunoSEQ multiplex PCR, lists solely in-frame clones and lacks some. The sample lists about 110,000 clones; roughly three quarters were seen once. Sequenced sample: PBMCs. The source is a young man in good health and CMV-seronegative.

The V and J genes are TRBV6-6 and TRBJ1-5; D is unresolved. Germline CDR1 reads MNHNY; CDR2 reads SVGAGI (reference sequence). The CDR3 covers 12 residues. V shed 6 bases and J shed 3 bases, with 6 bases lying between them. In DNA form, the CDR3 reads TGTGCCAGCAGGGCTTCCAATCAGCCCCAGCATTTT. This codes for CASRASNQPQHF.

The V gene is TRBV27, the J gene TRBJ1-2; the D gene is possibly TRBD1 (6 bases). Germline V gene data show CDR1 as MNHEY and CDR2 as SMNVEV (reference sequence). The CDR3 is made up of 13 amino acids. Trimming stripped 2 bases from V and 8 bases from J, with 12 bases between. CDR3 protein: CASSLRGGGGYTF. The DNA for the CDR3 is TGTGCCAGCAGTTTACGGGGGGGCGGGGGCTACACCTTC.

The CDR3 region is CASSPDSTNYGYTF. CDR3 bases: TGCGCCAGCAGCCCGGACAGTACTAACTATGGCTACACCTTC. The chain employs TRBV5-1 and TRBJ1-2; D may be TRBD1 (6 bases). This CDR3 is built from 14 residues. Trimming stripped 4 bases from V and 0 bases from J, with 10 bases between. CDR1 SGHRS and CDR2 YFSETQ come from the germline V gene. The full variable domain, with the rest looked up from reference TRBV5-1 and TRBJ1-2, is KAGVTQTPRYLIKTRGQQVTLSCSPISGHRSVSWYQQTPGQGLQFLFEYFSETQRNKGNFPGRFSGRQFSNSRSEMNVSTLELGDSALYLCASSPDSTNYGYTFGSGTRLTVV.

The rearrangement links TRBV29-1 to TRBJ2-7; no reliable D call. CDR1 and CDR2 (germline): SQVTM, ANQGSEA. V dropped 0 bases and J dropped 6 bases, with 12 bases sitting between them. The CDR3 covers 13 residues. CDR3 sequence (DNA): TGCAGCGTTGAAGATGATCCCAGTACCGAGCAGTACTTC. Protein: CSVEDDPSTEQYF.

The chain uses TRBV2 and TRBJ2-1, with TRBD1 matching 12 bases. Germline CDR1 reads SNHLY; CDR2 reads FYNNEI. The CDR3 loop spans 20 amino acids. V shed 5 bases, J shed 5 bases, and the junction held 19 bases outside the gene matches. The CDR3 DNA follows: TGTGCCAGCAGTCACCCCCGGGACAGGGGGCAGTTAGGACCAGACAATGAGCAGTTCTTC. It yields the protein CASSHPRDRGQLGPDNEQFF.

This clone has only one observation. V gene TRBV5-1 combines with J gene TRBJ1-6; D is ambiguous. Looked up from germline, CDR1 is SGHRS and CDR2 is YFSETQ. The CDR3 is 15 amino acids. V lost 0 bases to trimming and J lost 6 bases, with 10 bases between them. The CDR3 DNA reads TGCGCCAGCAGCTTGGTCCCAGGTGCTAATTCACCCCTCCACTTT. This sequence encodes CASSLVPGANSPLHF.

V gene TRBV19 combines with J gene TRBJ2-2; TRBD2 is a possible D gene (6 bases). This CDR3 comprises 15 residues. Germline lookup yields CDR1 LNHDA and CDR2 SQIVND (reference sequence). Trimming removed 7 bases at V and 1 base at J, with 13 bases between. The DNA of the CDR3 is TGTGCCAGTAACCGGAGGAGGGGGAACACCGGGGAGCTGTTTTTT. Translated: CASNRRRGNTGELFF. Together with reference TRBV19 and TRBJ2-2, the CDR3 gives the full variable domain: DGGITQSPKYLFRKEGQNVTLSCEQNLNHDAMYWYRQDPGQGLRLIYYSQIVNDFQKGDIAEGYSVSREKKESFPLTVTSAQKNPTAFYLCASNRRRGNTGELFFGEGSRLTVL.

This clone was seen a few times. The rearrangement joins TRBV5-6 to TRBJ1-2; TRBD1 matches 8 bases. Germline values: CDR1 SGHDT, CDR2 YYEEEE. Unmatched junction bases numbered 3, after V lost 4 bases and J lost 4 bases. This CDR3 comprises 13 residues. In DNA form, the CDR3 reads TGTGCCAGCAGCCCTGGGACAGGCTATGGCTACACCTTC. Translation gives CASSPGTGYGYTF.

This clone appeared a single time. The chain recombines TRBV6-5 with TRBJ2-7, with D maybe TRBD1 (5 bases). Germline loops: CDR1 MNHEY, CDR2 SVGAGI. The CDR3 is made up of 11 amino acids. V was clipped by 4 bases and J by 7 bases, with 8 bases between them. CDR3 region: CASSFSGEQYF. CDR3 bases: TGTGCCAGCAGTTTTTCAGGGGAGCAGTACTTC.

The table lists this clone with a count of one. CDR3 sequence reads: CASSLDFSEAFF. For the CDR3, the DNA is TGTGCCAGCAGCTTAGACTTTTCTGAAGCTTTCTTT. The chain uses TRBV7-9 and TRBJ1-1; D is unclear. Trimming removed 1 base at V and 6 bases at J, with 6 bases between. CDR1 and CDR2 from the germline V gene are SEHNR and FQNEAQ (reference sequence). This CDR3 is built from 12 residues.